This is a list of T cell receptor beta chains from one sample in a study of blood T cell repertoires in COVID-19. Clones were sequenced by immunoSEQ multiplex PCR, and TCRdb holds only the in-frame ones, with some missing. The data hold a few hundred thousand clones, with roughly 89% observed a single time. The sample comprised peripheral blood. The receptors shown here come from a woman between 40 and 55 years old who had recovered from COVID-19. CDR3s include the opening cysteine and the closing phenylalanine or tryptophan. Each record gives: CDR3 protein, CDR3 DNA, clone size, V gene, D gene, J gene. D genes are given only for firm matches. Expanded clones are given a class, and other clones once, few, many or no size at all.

cdr3_aa: CASSLWEGNEQYF
cdr3_nt: TGTGCCAGTAGTCTCTGGGAGGGAAACGAGCAGTACTTC
clone_size: -
v_call: TRBV19
d_call: TRBD2
j_call: TRBJ2-7

cdr3_aa: CASSYDTPPNTGELFF
cdr3_nt: TGCGCCAGCAGCTACGATACTCCCCCGAACACCGGGGAGCTGTTTTTT
clone_size: once
v_call: TRBV5-1
d_call: -
j_call: TRBJ2-2

cdr3_aa: CASSPGTRWVDEQFF
cdr3_nt: TGCGCCAGCAGCCCCGGGACTAGGTGGGTCGATGAGCAGTTCTTC
clone_size: -
v_call: TRBV4-3
d_call: TRBD2
j_call: TRBJ2-1

cdr3_aa: CASSLDRGAEAFF
cdr3_nt: TGTGCCAGCAGCTTGGACCGGGGGGCCGAAGCTTTCTTT
clone_size: -
v_call: TRBV5-6
d_call: -
j_call: TRBJ1-1

cdr3_aa: CASSLAAASGYTF
cdr3_nt: TGCGCCAGCAGCTTGGCCGCGGCAAGTGGCTACACCTTC
clone_size: -
v_call: TRBV5-1
d_call: -
j_call: TRBJ1-2

cdr3_aa: CASTLTNTGELFF
cdr3_nt: TGTGCCAGCACTTTGACAAACACCGGGGAGCTGTTTTTT
clone_size: -
v_call: TRBV2
d_call: -
j_call: TRBJ2-2

cdr3_aa: CASSNRLAGQETQYF
cdr3_nt: TGTGCCAGCAGTAATCGACTAGCGGGGCAAGAGACCCAGTACTTC
clone_size: once
v_call: TRBV6-5
d_call: TRBD2
j_call: TRBJ2-5

cdr3_aa: CASSPTDRRYGYTF
cdr3_nt: TGTGCCAGCAGTCCCACCGACAGGCGTTATGGCTACACCTTC
clone_size: -
v_call: TRBV27
d_call: -
j_call: TRBJ1-2

cdr3_aa: CASSEQGVSYEQYF
cdr3_nt: TGCGCCAGCAGCGAACAGGGAGTCTCCTACGAGCAGTACTTC
clone_size: -
v_call: TRBV5-1
d_call: -
j_call: TRBJ2-7

cdr3_aa: CASSQARGTGNEKLFF
cdr3_nt: TGCGCCAGCAGCCAAGCGAGGGGGACAGGGAATGAAAAACTGTTTTTT
clone_size: -
v_call: TRBV4-1
d_call: TRBD1
j_call: TRBJ1-4

cdr3_aa: CASSFRTGIGEQFF
cdr3_nt: TGTGCCAGCAGTTTCAGGACAGGGATTGGTGAGCAGTTCTTC
clone_size: -
v_call: TRBV27
d_call: TRBD1
j_call: TRBJ2-1

cdr3_aa: CASSSAGVAKNIQYF
cdr3_nt: TGTGCCAGCAGCTCAGCGGGGGTAGCCAAAAACATTCAGTACTTC
clone_size: -
v_call: TRBV6-6
d_call: TRBD2
j_call: TRBJ2-4

cdr3_aa: CAEGGVGNTIYF
cdr3_nt: TGTGCAGAAGGGGGCGTTGGAAACACCATATATTTT
clone_size: -
v_call: TRBV12-3/TRBV12-4
d_call: TRBD1
j_call: TRBJ1-3

cdr3_aa: CASIPSSPGQGVDNEQFF
cdr3_nt: TGTGCCAGCATTCCATCATCCCCGGGACAGGGAGTGGACAATGAGCAGTTCTTC
clone_size: -
v_call: TRBV2
d_call: TRBD1
j_call: TRBJ2-1

cdr3_aa: CASSFPGQFYEQYF
cdr3_nt: TGTGCCAGCAGCTTTCCGGGACAGTTCTACGAGCAGTACTTC
clone_size: -
v_call: TRBV5-4
d_call: TRBD1
j_call: TRBJ2-7

cdr3_aa: CASSPTQGASYGYTF
cdr3_nt: TGTGCCAGCAGCCCAACACAGGGGGCGAGCTATGGCTACACCTTC
clone_size: many
v_call: TRBV7-2
d_call: TRBD1
j_call: TRBJ1-2

cdr3_aa: CASSYSRVAGTSGYQETQYF
cdr3_nt: TGTGCCAGCAGTTACTCAAGAGTGGCCGGGACATCCGGCTACCAAGAGACCCAGTACTTC
clone_size: -
v_call: TRBV6-2/TRBV6-3
d_call: -
j_call: TRBJ2-5

cdr3_aa: CASRGAETQYF
cdr3_nt: TGTGCCAGCAGGGGAGCGGAGACCCAGTACTTC
clone_size: -
v_call: TRBV2
d_call: -
j_call: TRBJ2-5

cdr3_aa: CASSFSTGSQETQYF
cdr3_nt: TGCGCCAGCAGCTTTTCGACAGGCTCTCAAGAGACCCAGTACTTC
clone_size: -
v_call: TRBV5-1
d_call: -
j_call: TRBJ2-5

cdr3_aa: CAIKKTGLYTEAFF
cdr3_nt: TGTGCCATCAAAAAGACAGGGTTATATACTGAAGCTTTCTTT
clone_size: -
v_call: TRBV10-3
d_call: TRBD1
j_call: TRBJ1-1

cdr3_aa: CASSPGAGTEAFF
cdr3_nt: TGTGCCAGCAGTCCAGGGGCTGGCACTGAAGCTTTCTTT
clone_size: -
v_call: TRBV12-3/TRBV12-4
d_call: -
j_call: TRBJ1-1

cdr3_aa: CASSPGQGAYEQYF
cdr3_nt: TGTGCCAGCAGCCCGGGACAGGGGGCTTACGAGCAGTACTTC
clone_size: -
v_call: TRBV5-4
d_call: TRBD1
j_call: TRBJ2-7

cdr3_aa: CASSQVGLRSGISGNTIYF
cdr3_nt: TGCGCCAGCAGCCAGGTGGGACTTAGATCGGGGATCAGCGGAAACACCATATATTTT
clone_size: -
v_call: TRBV4-1
d_call: -
j_call: TRBJ1-3

cdr3_aa: CASSYSGEGGYTF
cdr3_nt: TGTGCCAGCAGCTATTCCGGGGAGGGGGGCTACACCTTC
clone_size: -
v_call: TRBV5-4
d_call: -
j_call: TRBJ1-2

cdr3_aa: CASSPTSVHYNEQFF
cdr3_nt: TGTGCCAGCAGCCCGACTAGCGTGCACTACAATGAGCAGTTCTTC
clone_size: -
v_call: TRBV5-4
d_call: TRBD2
j_call: TRBJ2-1